Sequencing of this TCR beta chain was carried out in a study of technical replicates of blood from four donors. Germline V gene sequence: CDR1 MNHEY, CDR2 SMNVEV (reference sequence). The CDR3 sequence is 13 residues long. Trimming removed 6 bases at V and 0 bases at J, with 6 bases between. The repertoire was sequenced with immunoSEQ multiplex PCR; TCRdb's copy has only in-frame clones and lacks some. The sample includes about 61,000 clones, more than 70% seen only once; the top ten take about 5.2%. The V call is TRBV27, the J call TRBJ1-3; D might be TRBD1 (5 bases). The TCR originated in a human donor in good health. Some clones in this sample may be carry-over from other donors' samples. The source material was PBMCs. The CDR3 nucleotides are TGTGCCAGCAGGGACAACTCTGGAAACACCATATATTTT. Translated, it gives CASRDNSGNTIYF.